The 5 T cell receptor beta chains in this list originate from one sample, sequenced in a study of T cell responses to AZD1222 COVID-19 vaccine. The repertoire was sequenced with immunoSEQ multiplex PCR; TCRdb's copy has only in-frame clones and lacks some. This table has under 150,000 clones, approximately 90% appearing once. Material: peripheral blood, obtained on day 0 of MenACWY control vaccination. These receptors were obtained from an adult in good health.

This CDR3 reads CAISPQGEGYTF. The DNA of the CDR3 is TGTGCCATCAGTCCCCAGGGGGAAGGCTACACCTTC. The J gene is TRBJ1-2, the V gene TRBV10-3, with TRBD1 matching 7 bases. With V trimmed by 5 bases and J by 8 bases, 5 bases remained unmatched. CDR1 and CDR2 (germline): ENHRY, SYGVKD. This CDR3 region has 12 residues.

The chain recombines TRBV11-3 with TRBJ2-3; 10 bases fit TRBD2. The CDR3 runs 16 residues. CDR1 and CDR2 (germline): SGHNT, YENEEA. Trimming took 1 base from V and 1 from J; bases not matched to a gene: 2. The CDR3, as DNA: TGTGCCAGCAGCTTAGTCGGGACTAGCGGCACAGATACGCAGTATTTT. Its translation is CASSLVGTSGTDTQYF.

The rearrangement links TRBV5-1 to TRBJ2-1, with D perhaps matching TRBD2 (6 bases). This CDR3 comprises 15 residues. CDR1 is SGHRS and CDR2 is YFSETQ in the germline V gene. The V and J ends lost 0 bases and 4 bases respectively, with 11 bases between them. The chain's CDR3 is CASSLGSGQYNEQFF. CDR3 nucleotides: TGCGCCAGCAGCTTGGGTAGCGGCCAGTACAATGAGCAGTTCTTC. The complete variable domain, with remaining parts taken from reference TRBV5-1 and TRBJ2-1, reads KAGVTQTPRYLIKTRGQQVTLSCSPISGHRSVSWYQQTPGQGLQFLFEYFSETQRNKGNFPGRFSGRQFSNSRSEMNVSTLELGDSALYLCASSLGSGQYNEQFFGPGTRLTVL.

This rearrangement joins TRBV7-7 to TRBJ2-1, with 8 bases identical to TRBD1. The germline V gene encodes CDR1 SSHAT and CDR2 FNYEAQ (reference sequence). V lost 4 bases and J lost 4; bases outside the gene matches: 6. This CDR3 has 15 amino acids. The CDR3 sequence: CASSSGQGSYNEQFF. CDR3 in DNA: TGTGCCAGCAGCTCCGGACAGGGTTCATACAATGAGCAGTTCTTC.

The V and J genes are TRBV10-3 and TRBJ2-2; 12 bases map to TRBD2. Unmatched junction bases numbered 5, after V lost 6 bases and J lost 6 bases. CDR1 and CDR2 (germline): ENHRY, SYGVKD. This CDR3 has 15 residues. The CDR3 reads CAIRTSGSVPGELFF. For the CDR3, the DNA is TGTGCCATCAGGACTAGCGGGAGCGTCCCCGGGGAGCTGTTTTTT.